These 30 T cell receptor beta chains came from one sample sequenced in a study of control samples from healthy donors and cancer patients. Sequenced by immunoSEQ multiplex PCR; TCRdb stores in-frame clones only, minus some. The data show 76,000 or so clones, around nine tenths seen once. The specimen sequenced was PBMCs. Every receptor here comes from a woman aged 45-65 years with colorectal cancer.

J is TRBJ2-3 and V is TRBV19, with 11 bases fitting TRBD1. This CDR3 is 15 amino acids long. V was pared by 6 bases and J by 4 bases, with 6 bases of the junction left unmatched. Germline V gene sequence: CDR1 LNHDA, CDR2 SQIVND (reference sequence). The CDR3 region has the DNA TGTGCCAGTAGACCGGGACAGGGGGGATCAGATACGCAGTATTTT. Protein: CASRPGQGGSDTQYF.

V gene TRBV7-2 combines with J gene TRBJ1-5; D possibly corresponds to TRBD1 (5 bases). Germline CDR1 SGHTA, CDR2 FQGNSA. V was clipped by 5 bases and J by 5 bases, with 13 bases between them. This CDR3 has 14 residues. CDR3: CASSQSGGDQPQHF. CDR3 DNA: TGTGCCAGCAGCCAGTCGGGGGGGGATCAGCCCCAGCATTTT.

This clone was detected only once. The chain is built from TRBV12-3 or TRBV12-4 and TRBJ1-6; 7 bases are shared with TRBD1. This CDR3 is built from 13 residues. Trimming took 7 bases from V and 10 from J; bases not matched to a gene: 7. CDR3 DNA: TGTGCCAGCAAACCCACAGGGGAATCACCCCTCCACTTT. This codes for CASKPTGESPLHF.

The CDR3 is CASSPDPGLVTDTQYF. Here the CDR3 DNA reads TGTGCCAGCAGCCCAGATCCGGGACTCGTCACAGATACGCAGTATTTT. This chain links TRBV5-6 with TRBJ2-3; the D gene is possibly TRBD2 (6 bases). Germline V gene sequence: CDR1 SGHDT, CDR2 YYEEEE. The CDR3 consists of 16 residues. V gave up 4 bases and J gave up 2 bases, with 17 bases separating them.

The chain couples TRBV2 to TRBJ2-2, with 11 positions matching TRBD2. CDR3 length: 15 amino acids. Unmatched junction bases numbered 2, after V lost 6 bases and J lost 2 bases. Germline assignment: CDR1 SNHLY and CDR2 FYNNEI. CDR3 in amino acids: CASSGTSGNTGELFF. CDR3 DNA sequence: TGTGCCAGCAGCGGGACTAGCGGTAACACCGGGGAGCTGTTTTTT.

CDR3 bases: TGTGCCTGGAGTGGGATCATGAACACTGAAGCTTTCTTT. Amino acid sequence: CAWSGIMNTEAFF. The chain couples TRBV30 to TRBJ1-1, with D uncertain. Trimming stripped 1 base from V and 0 bases from J, with 6 bases between. The CDR3 totals 13 residues. Germline lookup yields CDR1 GTSNPN and CDR2 SVGIG (reference sequence).

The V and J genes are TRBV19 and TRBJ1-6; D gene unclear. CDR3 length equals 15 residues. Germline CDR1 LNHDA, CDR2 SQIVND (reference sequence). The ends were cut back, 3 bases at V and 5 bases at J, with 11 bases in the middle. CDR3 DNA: TGTGCCAGTAGTATTCGTGCGGGGAATAATTCACCCCTCCACTTT. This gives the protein CASSIRAGNNSPLHF.

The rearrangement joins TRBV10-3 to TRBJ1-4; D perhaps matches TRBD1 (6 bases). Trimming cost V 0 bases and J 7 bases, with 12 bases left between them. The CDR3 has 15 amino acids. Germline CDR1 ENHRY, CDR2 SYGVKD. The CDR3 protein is CAISESRGSGEKLFF. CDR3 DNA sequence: TGTGCCATCAGTGAGTCGAGGGGGTCGGGTGAAAAACTGTTTTTT.

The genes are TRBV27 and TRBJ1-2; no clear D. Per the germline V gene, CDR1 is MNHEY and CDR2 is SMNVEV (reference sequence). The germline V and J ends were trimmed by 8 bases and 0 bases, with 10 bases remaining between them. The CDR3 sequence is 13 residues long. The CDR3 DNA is TGTGCCAGCCGTCCGGGAGCTAACTATGGCTACACCTTC. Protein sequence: CASRPGANYGYTF.

The CDR3 DNA follows: TGCGCCAGCAGCTTAGAGACTAGCGGGGGGCAGCAGTATTTT. This translates into CASSLETSGGQQYF. This chain links TRBV5-1 with TRBJ2-3, with 13 bases matching TRBD2. The CDR3 sequence is 14 residues long. The germline CDR1 and CDR2 sequences are SGHRS and YFSETQ. V was clipped by 2 bases and J by 11 bases; unmatched bases: 5.

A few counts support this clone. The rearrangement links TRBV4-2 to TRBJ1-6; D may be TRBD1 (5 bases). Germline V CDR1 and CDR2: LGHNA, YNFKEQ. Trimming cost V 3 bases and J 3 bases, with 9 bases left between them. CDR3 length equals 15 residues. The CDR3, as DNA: TGTGCCAGCAGCCAGACGGGGGACTATAATTCACCCCTCCACTTT. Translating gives CASSQTGDYNSPLHF.

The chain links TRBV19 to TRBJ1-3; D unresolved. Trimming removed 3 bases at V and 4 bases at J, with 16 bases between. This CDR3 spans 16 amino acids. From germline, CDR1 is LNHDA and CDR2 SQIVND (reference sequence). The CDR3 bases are TGTGCCAGTAGTATCGAACAGAGCAGGACCGGAAACACCATATATTTT. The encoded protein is CASSIEQSRTGNTIYF.

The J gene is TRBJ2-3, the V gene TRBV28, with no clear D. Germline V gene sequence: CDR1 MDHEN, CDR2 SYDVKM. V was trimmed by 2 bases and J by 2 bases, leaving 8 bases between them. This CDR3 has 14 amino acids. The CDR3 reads CASSLDRNTDTQYF. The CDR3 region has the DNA TGTGCCAGCAGTTTAGACCGAAACACAGATACGCAGTATTTT.

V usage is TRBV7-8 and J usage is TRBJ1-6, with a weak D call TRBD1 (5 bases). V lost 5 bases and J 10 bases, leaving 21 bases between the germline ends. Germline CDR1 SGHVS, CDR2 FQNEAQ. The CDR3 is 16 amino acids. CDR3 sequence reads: CASSQSARGSGSPLHF. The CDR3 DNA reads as TGTGCCAGCAGCCAGTCGGCGCGGGGCAGCGGGTCACCCCTCCACTTT.

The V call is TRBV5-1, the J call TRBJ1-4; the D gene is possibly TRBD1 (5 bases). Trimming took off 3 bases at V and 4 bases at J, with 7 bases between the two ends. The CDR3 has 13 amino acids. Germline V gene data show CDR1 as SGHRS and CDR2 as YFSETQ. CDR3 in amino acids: CASSWDGNEKLFF. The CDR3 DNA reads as TGCGCCAGCAGCTGGGACGGTAATGAAAAACTGTTTTTT.

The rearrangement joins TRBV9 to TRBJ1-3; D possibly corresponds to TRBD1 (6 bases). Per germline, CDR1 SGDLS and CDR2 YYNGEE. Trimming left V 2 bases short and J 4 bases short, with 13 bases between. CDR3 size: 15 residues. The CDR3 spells CASSVRGGGGNTIYF. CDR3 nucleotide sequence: TGTGCCAGCAGCGTCAGAGGAGGGGGAGGAAACACCATATATTTT.

CDR3 sequence: CASSLTSGGSLNEQFF. CDR3 nucleotide sequence: TGTGCCAGCAGCTTAACTAGCGGGGGGTCCCTCAATGAGCAGTTCTTC. The chain combines TRBV7-2 with TRBJ2-1, with 12 bases aligning to TRBD2. The V and J ends lost 2 bases and 6 bases, in that order; junction bases with no gene match: 5. This CDR3 spans 16 amino acids. Germline loops: CDR1 SGHTA, CDR2 FQGNSA.

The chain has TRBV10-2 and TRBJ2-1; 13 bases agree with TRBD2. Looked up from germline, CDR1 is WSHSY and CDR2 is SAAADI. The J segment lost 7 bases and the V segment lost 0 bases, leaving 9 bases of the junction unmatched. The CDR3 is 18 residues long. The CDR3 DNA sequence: TGCGCCAGCAGTGAGTCGGGAAGGACTAGCGGGGGAGGGAATGAGCAGTTCTTC. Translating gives CASSESGRTSGGGNEQFF.

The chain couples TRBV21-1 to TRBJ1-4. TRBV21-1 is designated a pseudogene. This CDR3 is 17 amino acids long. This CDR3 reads CASSKVGDSSTNEKLFF. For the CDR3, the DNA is TGTGCCAGCAGCAAAGTGGGGGACTCTTCCACTAATGAAAAACTGTTTTTT.

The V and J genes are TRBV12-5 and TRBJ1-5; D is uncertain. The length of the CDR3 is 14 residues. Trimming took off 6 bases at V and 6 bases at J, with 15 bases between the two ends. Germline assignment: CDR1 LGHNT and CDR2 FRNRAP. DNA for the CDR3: TGTGCTAGTGGATCCCCAAGGCCTGCTCAGCCCCAGCATTTT. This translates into CASGSPRPAQPQHF.

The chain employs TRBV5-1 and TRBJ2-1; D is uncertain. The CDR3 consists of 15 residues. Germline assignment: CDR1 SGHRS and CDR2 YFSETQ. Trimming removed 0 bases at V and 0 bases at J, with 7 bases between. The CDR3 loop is CASSLDMSSYNEQFF. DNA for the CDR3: TGCGCCAGCAGCTTGGACATGAGCTCCTACAATGAGCAGTTCTTC.

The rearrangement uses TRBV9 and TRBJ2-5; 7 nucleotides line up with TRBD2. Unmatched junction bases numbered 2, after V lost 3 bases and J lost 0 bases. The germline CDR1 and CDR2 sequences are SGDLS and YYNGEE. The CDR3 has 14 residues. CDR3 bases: TGTGCCAGCAGCGCTCGGGGGGACCAAGAGACCCAGTACTTC. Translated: CASSARGDQETQYF.

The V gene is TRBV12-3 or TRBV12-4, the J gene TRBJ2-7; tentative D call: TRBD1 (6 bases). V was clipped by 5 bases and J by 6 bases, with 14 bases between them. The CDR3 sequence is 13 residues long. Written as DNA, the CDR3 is TGTGCCAGCAGTCCGTCCGGGACAACCGAGCAGTACGTC. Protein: CASSPSGTTEQYV.

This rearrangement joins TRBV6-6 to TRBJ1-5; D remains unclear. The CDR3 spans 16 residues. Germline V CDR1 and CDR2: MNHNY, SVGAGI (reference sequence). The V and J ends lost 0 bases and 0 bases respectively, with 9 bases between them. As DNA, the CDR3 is TGTGCCAGCAGTTACTCTGGTATTTATAGCAATCAGCCCCAGCATTTT. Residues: CASSYSGIYSNQPQHF.

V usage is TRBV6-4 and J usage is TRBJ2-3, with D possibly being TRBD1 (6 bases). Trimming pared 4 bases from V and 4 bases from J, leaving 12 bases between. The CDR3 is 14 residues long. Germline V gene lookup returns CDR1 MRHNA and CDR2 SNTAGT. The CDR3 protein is CASSGGPGADTQYF. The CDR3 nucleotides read TGTGCCAGCAGTGGTGGCCCAGGGGCAGATACGCAGTATTTT.

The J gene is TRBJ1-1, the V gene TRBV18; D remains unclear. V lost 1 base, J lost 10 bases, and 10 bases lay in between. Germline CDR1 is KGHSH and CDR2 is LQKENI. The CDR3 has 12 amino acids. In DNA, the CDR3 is TGTGCCAGCTCACCACGTGCAGAGGGAGCTTTCTTT. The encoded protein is CASSPRAEGAFF.

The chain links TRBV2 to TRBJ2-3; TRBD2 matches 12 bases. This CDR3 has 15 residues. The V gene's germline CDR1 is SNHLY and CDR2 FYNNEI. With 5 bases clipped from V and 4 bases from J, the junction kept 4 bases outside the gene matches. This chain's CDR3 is CASSPLAGGADTQYF. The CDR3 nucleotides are TGTGCCAGCAGTCCTCTAGCGGGGGGGGCAGATACGCAGTATTTT.

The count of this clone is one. CDR3 protein: CASSQGKQGDGTGELFF. DNA of the CDR3: TGTGCCAGCAGCCAAGGTAAGCAGGGGGATGGCACCGGGGAGCTGTTTTTT. The genes are TRBV3-1 (or the pseudogene TRBV3-2) and TRBJ2-2, with 7 bases matching TRBD1. The ends lost 1 base at V and 4 bases at J; junction bases unmatched: 9. The CDR3 extends over 17 amino acids. Germline loops: CDR1 LGHDT, CDR2 YNNKEL (reference sequence).

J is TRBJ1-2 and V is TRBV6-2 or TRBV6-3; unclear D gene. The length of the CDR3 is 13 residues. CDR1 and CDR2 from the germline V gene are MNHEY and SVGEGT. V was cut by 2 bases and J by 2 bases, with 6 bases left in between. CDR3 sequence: CASSYPQNYGYTF. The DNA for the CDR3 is TGTGCCAGCAGTTACCCACAAAACTATGGCTACACCTTC.

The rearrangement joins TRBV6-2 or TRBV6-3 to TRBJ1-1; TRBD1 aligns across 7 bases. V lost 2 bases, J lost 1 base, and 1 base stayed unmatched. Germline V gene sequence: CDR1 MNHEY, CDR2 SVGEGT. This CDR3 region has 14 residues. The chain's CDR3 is CASSYGTENTEAFF. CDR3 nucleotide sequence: TGTGCCAGCAGTTACGGGACAGAGAACACTGAAGCTTTCTTT.